Below are 24 T cell receptor beta chains sequenced from a single sample in a study of cytomegalovirus exposure and HLA in healthy donors. The PCR ran on 60 Vbeta and 13 Jbeta primers. The method was immunoSEQ multiplex PCR; TCRdb's version includes in-frame clones alone and lacks a portion of them. The sample lists about 130,000 clones; about four fifths were seen once. What was sequenced was PBMCs. The receptors here all came from a woman aged 40 to 49 in good health and CMV-seronegative.

The chain carries TRBV11-2 and TRBJ1-2; 9 bases fit TRBD1. V was pared by 1 base and J by 3 bases, with 0 bases of the junction left unmatched. The germline V gene has CDR1 SGHAT and CDR2 FQNNGV. This CDR3 region has 14 residues. This CDR3 reads CASSLGTGDYGYTF. CDR3 DNA sequence: TGTGCCAGCAGCTTAGGGACAGGGGACTATGGCTACACCTTC.

The V call is TRBV9, the J call TRBJ1-1, with TRBD1 matching 11 bases. This CDR3 is built from 15 residues. V lost 2 bases and J lost 3; bases outside the gene matches: 3. Germline V CDR1 and CDR2: SGDLS, YYNGEE. This CDR3 reads CASSVAGQGDTEAFF. In DNA form, the CDR3 reads TGTGCCAGCAGCGTGGCGGGACAGGGGGACACTGAAGCTTTCTTT.

The rearrangement uses TRBV5-1 and TRBJ2-3; no clear D. Germline V gives CDR1 SGHRS, CDR2 YFSETQ. Trimming stripped 4 bases from V and 2 bases from J, with 11 bases between. The CDR3 has 14 amino acids. The chain's CDR3 is CASSLSVFTDTQYF. Written as DNA, the CDR3 is TGCGCCAGCAGCCTATCGGTGTTCACAGATACGCAGTATTTT.

This sequence joins TRBV28 and TRBJ1-2; no clear D. V was trimmed by 2 bases and J by 3 bases, leaving 4 bases between them. The V gene's germline CDR1 is MDHEN and CDR2 SYDVKM. There are 12 residues in the CDR3. The CDR3 bases are TGTGCCAGCAGTTTACGGGACTATGGCTACACCTTC. Translating it yields CASSLRDYGYTF.

J is TRBJ2-7 and V is TRBV14; D perhaps matches TRBD2 (6 bases). The CDR3 is 17 residues long. V was cut by 1 base and J by 3 bases, with 19 bases left in between. Germline V gene sequence: CDR1 SGHDN, CDR2 FVKESK. In nucleotides, the CDR3 is TGTGCCAGCAGCCAAGGGGAGGAGCGGACCTTCATCTACGAGCAGTACTTC. The encoded protein is CASSQGEERTFIYEQYF.

The CDR3 spells CASSPNPRGTDTQYF. The DNA for the CDR3 is TGCGCCAGCAGCCCCAATCCTCGGGGCACAGATACGCAGTATTTT. The chain has TRBV5-1 and TRBJ2-3, with D uncertain. The CDR3 sequence is 15 residues long. The V end lost 4 bases, the J end lost 1 base, and 13 bases lay between the germline ends. The germline gives CDR1 SGHRS, CDR2 YFSETQ.

The gene calls are TRBV10-3 and TRBJ1-1; the match to TRBD1 covers 7 bases. Trimming at V came to 6 bases and at J to 3 bases, leaving 7 bases not matched to a gene. The CDR3 loop spans 14 amino acids. CDR1 is ENHRY and CDR2 is SYGVKD in the germline V gene. As DNA, the CDR3 is TGTGCCATCAGCAAGACAGGGTCGGACACTGAAGCTTTCTTT. The encoded protein is CAISKTGSDTEAFF.

The J gene is TRBJ1-2, the V gene TRBV27, with unresolved D. V dropped 2 bases and J dropped 0 bases, with 16 bases sitting between them. Germline V gene lookup returns CDR1 MNHEY and CDR2 SMNVEV (reference sequence). This CDR3 region has 17 residues. The CDR3 is CASSLKAVIGTNYGYTF. The DNA for the CDR3 is TGTGCCAGCAGTTTAAAAGCGGTGATAGGGACTAACTATGGCTACACCTTC.

V usage is TRBV5-1 and J usage is TRBJ2-1, with D perhaps TRBD1 (5 bases). V shed 0 bases and J shed 2 bases, with 6 bases lying between them. Germline V lookup: CDR1 SGHRS, CDR2 YFSETQ. The CDR3 length is 14 residues. The CDR3, as DNA: TGCGCCAGCAGCTTGGGACAGACCTACAATGAGCAGTTCTTC. Protein product: CASSLGQTYNEQFF.

The chain recombines TRBV29-1 with TRBJ2-3, with 14 positions matching TRBD2. The CDR3 contains 14 residues. The V gene's germline CDR1 is SQVTM and CDR2 ANQGSEA. Trimming at V came to 8 bases and at J to 3 bases, leaving 4 bases not matched to a gene. CDR3 coding DNA: TGCAGCCCTCGACTAGCGGGGGGGACAGATACGCAGTATTTT. Translating it yields CSPRLAGGTDTQYF.

The J gene is TRBJ1-6, the V gene TRBV6-5; D not certain. Germline loops: CDR1 MNHEY, CDR2 SVGAGI. The germline V and J ends were trimmed by 2 bases and 13 bases, with 15 bases remaining between them. The CDR3 consists of 14 residues. This chain's CDR3 is CASSYGQLEGPLHF. CDR3 coding DNA: TGTGCCAGCAGTTACGGGCAGCTCGAAGGTCCCCTCCACTTT.

The chain has TRBV5-1 and TRBJ2-5, with 14 bases lining up with TRBD2. The V segment lost 3 bases and the J segment 2 bases; nucleotides outside the gene matches: 9. The CDR3 length is 18 residues. CDR1 is SGHRS and CDR2 is YFSETQ in the germline V gene. The chain's CDR3 is CASSSGLAGAAKQETQYF. CDR3 sequence (DNA): TGCGCCAGCAGCTCGGGACTAGCGGGGGCCGCAAAACAAGAGACCCAGTACTTC.

The chain has TRBV6-5 and TRBJ2-7, with a possible D match to TRBD2 (5 bases). Germline CDR1 and CDR2: MNHEY and SVGAGI. This CDR3 has 15 amino acids. Trimming removed 1 base at V and 5 bases at J, with 15 bases between. This CDR3 reads CASSYFGPAGDEQYF. As DNA, the CDR3 is TGTGCCAGCAGTTACTTCGGGCCCGCCGGGGACGAGCAGTACTTC.

The V gene is TRBV7-3, the J gene TRBJ1-1; 12 bases are a match to TRBD1. This CDR3 contains 18 residues. J was trimmed by 1 base and V by 1 base; bases with no gene match: 7. Germline values: CDR1 SGHTA, CDR2 FQGTGA. CDR3 sequence: CASSLKGDRGRRNTEAFF. The CDR3 DNA reads TGTGCCAGCAGCTTAAAGGGGGACAGGGGGCGTAGGAACACTGAAGCTTTCTTT.

About this clone itself: This same CDR3 is encoded by further DNA sequences in the sample. The rearrangement uses TRBV5-1 and TRBJ2-5; D not certain. This CDR3 region has 12 residues. CDR1 SGHRS and CDR2 YFSETQ come from the germline V gene. V lost 4 bases to trimming and J lost 1 base, with 5 bases between them. CDR3 protein: CASSPIQETQYF. The CDR3 DNA sequence: TGCGCCAGCAGCCCCATCCAAGAGACCCAGTACTTC.

This clone was seen only a few times. The chain carries TRBV10-3 and TRBJ1-5; no definite D call. Germline CDR1 ENHRY, CDR2 SYGVKD. The germline V and J ends were trimmed by 0 bases and 1 base, with 10 bases remaining between them. CDR3 length: 16 residues. CDR3 sequence: CAISESDNWSNQPQHF. DNA of the CDR3: TGTGCCATCAGTGAGTCCGACAATTGGAGCAATCAGCCCCAGCATTTT.

The chain is built from TRBV27 and TRBJ1-6; no clear D gene. Germline V gene lookup returns CDR1 MNHEY and CDR2 SMNVEV (reference sequence). V shed 4 bases and J shed 10 bases, with 8 bases lying between them. The CDR3 spans 12 residues. CDR3 region: CASSSVNSPLHF. The CDR3 region has the DNA TGTGCCAGCAGTTCAGTCAACTCACCCCTCCACTTT.

The chain is built from TRBV7-2 and TRBJ1-5; the match to TRBD1 covers 7 bases. CDR1 is SGHTA and CDR2 is FQGNSA in the germline V gene. This CDR3 comprises 13 residues. The trim removed 5 bases at V and 5 bases at J, leaving 3 bases unmatched. CDR3 amino acids: CASSRDSYQPQHF. CDR3 nucleotide sequence: TGTGCCAGCAGCCGGGACAGTTATCAGCCCCAGCATTTT.

A note on this clone: The junction departs from the called germline gene at one end, perhaps through a read error. The genes are TRBV6-6 and TRBJ2-7, with D possibly being TRBD1 (6 bases). CDR1 MNHNY and CDR2 SVGAGI come from the germline V gene (reference sequence). The CDR3 runs to 12 residues. CDR3 protein: CASSSGQSWGPF. The CDR3, as DNA: TGTGCCAGCAGCTCCGGACAGAGTTGGGGTCCCTTC.

The chain has TRBV4-3 and TRBJ2-5; 13 bases fit TRBD2. The CDR3 loop spans 18 amino acids. V shed 0 bases and J 4 bases; nucleotides not matched to a gene: 8. In germline, CDR1 is LGHNA, CDR2 YSLEER. The CDR3 DNA reads TGCGCCAGCAGCCAAGAAGATGAACTAGCGGGGGGGCGAGAGACCCAGTACTTC. Protein sequence: CASSQEDELAGGRETQYF.

This clone was seen more than once but under ten times. The chain couples TRBV5-6 to TRBJ2-1; D is possibly TRBD2 (5 bases). This CDR3 is built from 12 residues. Looked up from germline, CDR1 is SGHDT and CDR2 is YYEEEE. The V gene lost 2 bases and the J gene lost 8 bases, with 8 bases spanning the gap. The chain's CDR3 is CASSLLVDEQFF. DNA for the CDR3: TGTGCCAGCAGCTTACTAGTTGATGAGCAGTTCTTC.

In its sample, this clone was seen a few times. V and J are TRBV6-5 and TRBJ1-2; perhaps TRBD1 as D (6 bases). Germline CDR1 MNHEY, CDR2 SVGAGI. V was trimmed by 4 bases and J by 3 bases, leaving 9 bases between them. The CDR3 totals 13 residues. CDR3 nucleotides: TGTGCCAGCAGTTTCACAGGGTACTATGGCTACACCTTC. Translation gives CASSFTGYYGYTF.

As to this clone: At one boundary the junction diverges from the germline segment, which might be a read error. The chain has TRBV29-1 and TRBJ2-7; D might be TRBD2 (6 bases). The CDR3 runs to 11 residues. In germline, CDR1 is SQVTM, CDR2 ANQGSEA. The CDR3 region is CSVALGGERYF. The CDR3, as DNA: TGCAGCGTTGCATTGGGGGGAGAGCGGTACTTC.

The rearrangement links TRBV19 to TRBJ2-1; TRBD2 is a possible D gene (6 bases). This CDR3 has 15 residues. Germline V gives CDR1 LNHDA, CDR2 SQIVND (reference sequence). V lost 6 bases to trimming and J lost 6 bases, with 18 bases between them. The CDR3 DNA reads as TGTGCCAGTAGGGAGGGAGTTGTCCATACCAATGAGCAGTTCTTC. Encoded protein: CASREGVVHTNEQFF.